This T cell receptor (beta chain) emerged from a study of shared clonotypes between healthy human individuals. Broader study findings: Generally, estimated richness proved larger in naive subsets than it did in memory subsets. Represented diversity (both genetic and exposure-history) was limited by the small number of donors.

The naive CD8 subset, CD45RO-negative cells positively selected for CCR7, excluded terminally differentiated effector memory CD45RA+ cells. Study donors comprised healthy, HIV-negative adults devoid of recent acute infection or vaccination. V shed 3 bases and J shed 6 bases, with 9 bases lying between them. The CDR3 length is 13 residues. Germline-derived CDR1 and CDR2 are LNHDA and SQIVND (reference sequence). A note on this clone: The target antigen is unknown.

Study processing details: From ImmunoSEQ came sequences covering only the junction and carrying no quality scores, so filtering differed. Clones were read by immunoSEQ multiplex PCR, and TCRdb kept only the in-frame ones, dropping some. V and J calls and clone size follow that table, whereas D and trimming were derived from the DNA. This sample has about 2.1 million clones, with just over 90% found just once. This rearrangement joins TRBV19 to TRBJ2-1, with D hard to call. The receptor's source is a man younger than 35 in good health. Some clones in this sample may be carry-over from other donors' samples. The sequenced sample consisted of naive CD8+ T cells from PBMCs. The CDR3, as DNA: TGTGCCAGTAGTATCACCGGGTCCAATGAGCAGTTCTTC. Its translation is CASSITGSNEQFF.